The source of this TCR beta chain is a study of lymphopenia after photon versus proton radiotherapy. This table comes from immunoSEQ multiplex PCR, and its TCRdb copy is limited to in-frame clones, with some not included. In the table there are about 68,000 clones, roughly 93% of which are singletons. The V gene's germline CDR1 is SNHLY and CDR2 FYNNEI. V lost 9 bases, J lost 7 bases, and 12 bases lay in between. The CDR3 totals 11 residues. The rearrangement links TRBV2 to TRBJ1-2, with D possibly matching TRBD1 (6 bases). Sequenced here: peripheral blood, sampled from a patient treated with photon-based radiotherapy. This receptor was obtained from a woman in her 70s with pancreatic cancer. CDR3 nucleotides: TGTGCCAGAACAGGGCGAAGTGGCTACACCTTC. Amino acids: CARTGRSGYTF.